This passage covers 2 T cell receptor beta chains from one sample sequenced in a study of shared clonotypes between healthy human individuals. Method: immunoSEQ multiplex PCR; TCRdb's copy keeps in-frame clones and lacks some. The table lists a few million clones, more than 85% of them singletons. The material sequenced was naive CD4+ T cells from PBMCs. Subset in this sample: CD45RA+ positively selected. These receptors originate from a man aged 18 to 29 in good health. Some clones in this sample may be carry-over from other donors' samples.

The chain combines TRBV5-1 with TRBJ1-3, with D unclear. The V gene lost 0 bases and the J gene lost 4 bases, with 11 bases spanning the gap. CDR1 is SGHRS and CDR2 is YFSETQ in the germline V gene. This CDR3 region has 15 residues. CDR3 in amino acids: CASSLDGGPGNTIYF. The CDR3, as DNA: TGCGCCAGCAGCTTGGACGGTGGGCCGGGAAACACCATATATTTT.

The chain carries TRBV14 and TRBJ2-7, with 12 positions matching TRBD2. Germline V gene lookup returns CDR1 SGHDN and CDR2 FVKESK. The CDR3 length is 16 residues. J gave up 1 base and V 3 bases, and 4 bases lay outside the gene matches. As DNA, the CDR3 is TGTGCCAGCAGCCATACTAGCGGGAGGTTTTCCTACGAGCAGTACTTC. Protein: CASSHTSGRFSYEQYF. The entire variable domain, with the rest obtained from reference TRBV14 and TRBJ2-7, is as follows: EAGVTQFPSHSVIEKGQTVTLRCDPISGHDNLYWYRRVMGKEIKFLLHFVKESKQDESGMPNNRFLAERTGGTYSTLKVQPAELEDSGVYFCASSHTSGRFSYEQYFGPGTRLTVT.